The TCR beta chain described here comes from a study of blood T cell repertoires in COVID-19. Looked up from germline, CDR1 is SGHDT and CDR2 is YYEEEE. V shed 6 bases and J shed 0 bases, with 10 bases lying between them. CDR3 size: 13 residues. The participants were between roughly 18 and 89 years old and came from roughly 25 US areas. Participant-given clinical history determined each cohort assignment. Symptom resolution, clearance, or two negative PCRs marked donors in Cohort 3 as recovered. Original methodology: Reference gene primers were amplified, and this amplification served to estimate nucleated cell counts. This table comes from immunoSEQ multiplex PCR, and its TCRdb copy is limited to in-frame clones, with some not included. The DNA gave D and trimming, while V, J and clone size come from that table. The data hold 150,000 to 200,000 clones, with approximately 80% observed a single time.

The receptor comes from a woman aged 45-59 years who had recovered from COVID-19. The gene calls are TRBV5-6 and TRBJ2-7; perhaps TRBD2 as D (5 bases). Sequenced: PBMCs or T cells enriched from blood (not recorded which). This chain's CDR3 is CASTRRGSYEQYF. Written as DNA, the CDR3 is TGTGCCAGCACCCGACGGGGCTCCTACGAGCAGTACTTC.